The next 9 T cell receptor beta chains were all read from a single sample in a study of control samples from healthy donors and cancer patients. Clones were sequenced by immunoSEQ multiplex PCR, and TCRdb holds only the in-frame ones, with some missing. The table includes about 70,000 clones, more than 70% detected once. The sequenced sample was PBMCs. The receptor source for this set is a woman aged 45-59 years with head and neck cancer.

The gene calls are TRBV10-3 and TRBJ2-3, with 7 bases that match TRBD1. Germline CDR1 reads ENHRY; CDR2 reads SYGVKD. The CDR3 totals 13 residues. Trimming at V came to 6 bases and at J to 9 bases, leaving 9 bases not matched to a gene. In nucleotides, the CDR3 is TGTGCCATCAGGACCCTCGGGGACAGCACGCAGTATTTT. Translated: CAIRTLGDSTQYF.

V usage is TRBV9 and J usage is TRBJ2-7; 7 bases map to TRBD1. The length of the CDR3 is 14 residues. V lost 3 bases to trimming and J lost 3 bases; unmatched junction nucleotides: 6. Germline V CDR1 and CDR2: SGDLS, YYNGEE. The DNA for the CDR3 is TGTGCCAGCAGCGCGGGACAGAGTAACTACGAGCAGTACTTC. The encoded protein is CASSAGQSNYEQYF.

This clone showed up just a few times. The sample carries other DNA sequences with the same CDR3. The chain combines TRBV28 with TRBJ1-5; no clear D gene. This CDR3 comprises 12 residues. Germline CDR1 and CDR2: MDHEN and SYDVKM. V was shortened by 7 bases and J by 3 bases, with 7 bases between the two germline ends. As DNA, the CDR3 is TGTGCCAGCAAAGGCACCAATCAGCCCCAGCATTTT. Its translation is CASKGTNQPQHF. Filled out from reference TRBV28 and TRBJ1-5, the complete variable domain reads DVKVTQSSRYLVKRTGEKVFLECVQDMDHENMFWYRQDPGLGLRLIYFSYDVKMKEKGDIPEGYSVSREKKERFSLILESASTNQTSMYLCASKGTNQPQHFGDGTRLSIL.

The chain joins TRBV6-2 or TRBV6-3 to TRBJ2-2, with 11 positions matching TRBD1. CDR3 length equals 16 residues. Germline CDR1 is MNHEY and CDR2 is SVGEGT. V was clipped by 7 bases and J by 5 bases; unmatched bases: 9. The CDR3 DNA reads TGTGCCAGCACCCCGGGACAGGGGGTCGCTACCGGGGAGCTGTTTTTT. Residues: CASTPGQGVATGELFF.

This clone has just a few counts. The chain combines TRBV5-1 with TRBJ1-2, with 9 bases aligning to TRBD1. The CDR3 runs 14 residues. Trimming cost V 4 bases and J 4 bases; bases outside gene matches: 5. Germline CDR1 reads SGHRS; CDR2 reads YFSETQ. DNA of the CDR3: TGCGCCAGCAGCCCCGGACAGGGGACCTATGGCTACACCTTC. Amino acid sequence: CASSPGQGTYGYTF.

The chain recombines TRBV28 with TRBJ1-5; no definite D call. Germline V lookup: CDR1 MDHEN, CDR2 SYDVKM. This CDR3 has 14 residues. Trimming pared 6 bases from V and 2 bases from J, leaving 11 bases between. CDR3 amino acids: CASRPPGGNQPQHF. The CDR3 nucleotides are TGTGCCAGCAGGCCACCCGGGGGCAATCAGCCCCAGCATTTT.

V gene TRBV28 combines with J gene TRBJ2-3, with D possibly being TRBD2 (5 bases). The CDR3 extends over 15 amino acids. Looked up from germline, CDR1 is MDHEN and CDR2 is SYDVKM. V lost 5 bases and J 0 bases, leaving 12 bases between the germline ends. CDR3 DNA sequence: TGTGCCAGCAGTCAGATAGCGACTAGCACAGATACGCAGTATTTT. Amino acids: CASSQIATSTDTQYF.

V and J are TRBV11-2 and TRBJ1-1; tentative D call: TRBD1 (5 bases). This CDR3 has 14 amino acids. Germline loops: CDR1 SGHAT, CDR2 FQNNGV. Trimming removed 2 bases at V and 1 base at J, with 8 bases between. The CDR3 DNA is TGTGCCAGCAGCTTATACACAGGGAACACTGAAGCTTTCTTT. Its translation: CASSLYTGNTEAFF.

This clone is a singleton in its sample. The chain is built from TRBV10-3 and TRBJ2-1; D gene unclear. Germline V CDR1 and CDR2: ENHRY, SYGVKD. The CDR3 has 12 residues. V was pared by 8 bases and J by 7 bases, with 12 bases between. CDR3 coding DNA: TGTGCCATCGGACGGACCGAAAATGAGCAGTTCTTC. Its protein is CAIGRTENEQFF.